Below, 27 T cell receptor beta chains from the same sample are listed, as sequenced in a study of blood T cell repertoires in COVID-19. TCRdb's table, derived via immunoSEQ multiplex PCR, lists solely in-frame clones and lacks some. Seen here are roughly 220,000 clones, more than 80% observed once, and the top ten hold roughly 3%. The source material was PBMCs or T cells enriched from blood (not recorded which). The receptors originated from a woman between 18 and 29 years old in a cohort exposed to, infected with or recovered from COVID-19 (not recorded which).

The V gene is TRBV5-5, the J gene TRBJ1-4; D is unresolved. Germline V gives CDR1 SGHKS, CDR2 YYEKEE (reference sequence). V gave up 0 bases and J gave up 7 bases, with 13 bases separating them. The CDR3 has 15 amino acids. CDR3 region: CASSLAVLTSEKLFF. CDR3 DNA: TGTGCCAGCAGCTTGGCCGTTCTCACATCTGAAAAACTGTTTTTT.

The chain recombines TRBV6-5 with TRBJ2-7, with 14 bases lining up with TRBD2. The germline V gene encodes CDR1 MNHEY and CDR2 SVGAGI. The CDR3 consists of 15 residues. J was trimmed by 5 bases and V by 6 bases; bases with no gene match: 6. The CDR3 protein is CASSSTSGRAHEQYF. The CDR3 nucleotides read TGTGCCAGCAGCTCGACTAGCGGGAGGGCCCACGAGCAGTACTTC.

The V and J genes are TRBV7-2 and TRBJ2-7, with D maybe TRBD2 (5 bases). The germline V gene has CDR1 SGHTA and CDR2 FQGNSA. The CDR3 has 15 residues. Trimming took 4 bases from V and 9 from J, leaving 22 bases between them. CDR3 nucleotides: TGTGCCAGCAGCTCTTCCGTGGACCTTCGGGATTGGCAGTACTTC. This encodes CASSSSVDLRDWQYF.

The rearrangement links TRBV19 to TRBJ1-1, with 11 bases aligning to TRBD1. The V and J ends lost 4 bases and 3 bases, in that order; junction bases with no gene match: 4. Germline-derived CDR1 and CDR2 are LNHDA and SQIVND (reference sequence). The CDR3 is 15 residues long. The CDR3 sequence is CASSNPGQGDTEAFF. The CDR3 DNA reads as TGTGCCAGTAGTAACCCGGGACAGGGGGACACTGAAGCTTTCTTT. Full variable domain (remainder filled in from reference TRBV19 and TRBJ1-1): DGGITQSPKYLFRKEGQNVTLSCEQNLNHDAMYWYRQDPGQGLRLIYYSQIVNDFQKGDIAEGYSVSREKKESFPLTVTSAQKNPTAFYLCASSNPGQGDTEAFFGQGTRLTVV.

This clone is a singleton in its sample. The chain links TRBV7-2 to TRBJ2-1, with 13 nucleotides matching TRBD2. The germline V gene encodes CDR1 SGHTA and CDR2 FQGNSA. The CDR3 is made up of 17 amino acids. The V and J ends lost 0 bases and 7 bases, in that order; junction bases with no gene match: 6. The CDR3 loop reads CASSLAGGTSGTNEQFF. As DNA, the CDR3 is TGTGCCAGCAGCTTAGCGGGGGGGACTAGCGGGACGAATGAGCAGTTCTTC.

Points on this clone: Since a much larger clone is just one base distant, this may be a read error. The V gene is TRBV24-1, the J gene TRBJ2-1, with 10 bases fitting TRBD1. In germline, CDR1 is KGHDR, CDR2 SFDVKD. The CDR3 contains 16 residues. The CDR3 DNA reads TGTGCCACCAGTAATTTCGGGACAGGGGCGGAGAATGAGCAGTTCTTC. Translating gives CATSNFGTGAENEQFF.

This sequence joins TRBV2 and TRBJ2-1; D possibly corresponds to TRBD2 (6 bases). Trimming took 9 bases from V and 0 from J, leaving 9 bases between them. Germline loops: CDR1 SNHLY, CDR2 FYNNEI. The CDR3 runs to 13 residues. CDR3 DNA: TGTGCCAGAAGGGAGGTCTCCTACAATGAGCAGTTCTTC. This codes for CARREVSYNEQFF.

The J gene is TRBJ2-5, the V gene TRBV13; TRBD2 agrees at 7 bases. This CDR3 is built from 15 residues. J lost 2 bases, V lost 5 bases, and 8 bases had no gene match. Germline values: CDR1 PRHDT, CDR2 FYEKMQ (reference sequence). The CDR3 DNA follows: TGTGCCAGCAGCATCCGGACTAGTTGGCAAGAGACCCAGTACTTC. Amino acids: CASSIRTSWQETQYF. Drawing the rest from reference TRBV13 and TRBJ2-5, the complete variable domain is AAGVIQSPRHLIKEKRETATLKCYPIPRHDTVYWYQQGPGQDPQFLISFYEKMQSDKGSIPDRFSAQQFSDYHSELNMSSLELGDSALYFCASSIRTSWQETQYFGPGTRLLVL.

The chain couples TRBV28 to TRBJ1-2; D uncertain. The germline CDR1 and CDR2 sequences are MDHEN and SYDVKM. Trimming shortened V by 6 bases and J by 5 bases, and 10 bases separated the two germline ends. This CDR3 is built from 12 residues. In DNA, the CDR3 is TGTGCCAGCAGATCGAGGCGGTATGGCTACACCTTC. Amino acids: CASRSRRYGYTF.

The CDR3 DNA sequence: TGTGCCAGTAGTTTGAACAGGGGCAACAATTCACCCCTCCACTTT. Translation: CASSLNRGNNSPLHF. The chain carries TRBV19 and TRBJ1-6, with 7 bases matching TRBD1. CDR1 and CDR2 from the germline V gene are LNHDA and SQIVND (reference sequence). The V segment lost 5 bases and the J segment 7 bases; nucleotides outside the gene matches: 8. The CDR3 spans 15 residues.

This clone was detected many times. This CDR3 reads CASSLAPGGRSGYTF. CDR3 nucleotides: TGTGCCAGCAGCTTAGCGCCCGGGGGGCGAAGCGGCTACACCTTC. The chain couples TRBV7-2 to TRBJ1-2, with D possibly matching TRBD1 (6 bases). The CDR3 is 15 amino acids. V was pared by 0 bases and J by 8 bases, with 16 bases between. Germline V gives CDR1 SGHTA, CDR2 FQGNSA.

The genes are TRBV2 and TRBJ2-3; 7 bases align to TRBD2. Losses at the gene ends were 6 bases for V and 2 bases for J; bases not matched to a gene: 11. Germline V gives CDR1 SNHLY, CDR2 FYNNEI. This CDR3 is 16 amino acids long. In nucleotides, the CDR3 is TGTGCCAGCAGGACCTCGGCCGGGAGGCCCACAGATACGCAGTATTTT. Residues: CASRTSAGRPTDTQYF.

The gene calls are TRBV6-5 and TRBJ2-7; D is perhaps TRBD2 (6 bases). Germline values: CDR1 MNHEY, CDR2 SVGAGI. This CDR3 region has 13 residues. Trimming took 8 bases from V and 3 from J, leaving 14 bases between them. As DNA, the CDR3 is TGTGCCAGCTTTGGGGACTCCCGCTACGAGCAGTACTTC. Translating gives CASFGDSRYEQYF.

This rearrangement joins TRBV6-5 to TRBJ1-2; D is perhaps TRBD1 (5 bases). The CDR3 contains 14 residues. Germline CDR1 and CDR2: MNHEY and SVGAGI. Trimming removed 6 bases from V and 5 bases from J, with 16 bases in between. CDR3 sequence reads: CASRAGSALYGYTF. Here the CDR3 DNA reads TGTGCCAGCAGGGCAGGGTCCGCACTATATGGCTACACCTTC.

V gene TRBV2 combines with J gene TRBJ2-1; D is perhaps TRBD2 (6 bases). V was clipped by 2 bases and J by 3 bases, with 17 bases between them. The CDR3 extends over 17 amino acids. Per the germline V gene, CDR1 is SNHLY and CDR2 is FYNNEI. CDR3 in amino acids: CASSESGARGFYNEQFF. CDR3 nucleotides: TGTGCCAGCAGTGAATCGGGCGCCCGGGGGTTCTACAATGAGCAGTTCTTC. Complete variable domain (other parts from reference TRBV2 and TRBJ2-1): EPEVTQTPSHQVTQMGQEVILRCVPISNHLYFYWYRQILGQKVEFLVSFYNNEISEKSEIFDDQFSVERPDGSNFTLKIRSTKLEDSAMYFCASSESGARGFYNEQFFGPGTRLTVL.

The chain couples TRBV15 to TRBJ1-2; D might be TRBD1 (6 bases). V lost 3 bases, J lost 1 base, and 6 bases lay in between. Germline assignment: CDR1 LNHNV and CDR2 YYDKDF (reference sequence). There are 13 residues in the CDR3. The CDR3 sequence: CATSRDSNYGYTF. The CDR3 DNA sequence: TGTGCCACCAGCAGGGACAGTAACTATGGCTACACCTTC.

The chain employs TRBV5-1 and TRBJ1-2; possible D gene TRBD1, 5 bases. V was cut by 0 bases and J by 4 bases, with 19 bases left in between. Germline assignment: CDR1 SGHRS and CDR2 YFSETQ. CDR3 length: 17 residues. The CDR3 loop is CASSLGPLGAYSYGYTF. The DNA of the CDR3 is TGCGCCAGCAGCTTGGGTCCCCTTGGGGCTTATTCCTATGGCTACACCTTC.

The CDR3 DNA is TGTGCCAGTAGTATAGCCCGAGGAGGTGAAGCTTTCTTT. Its protein is CASSIARGGEAFF. The chain combines TRBV19 with TRBJ1-1, with D hard to call. The V end lost 1 base, the J end lost 7 bases, and 10 bases lay between the germline ends. CDR3 length equals 13 residues. Germline V CDR1 and CDR2: LNHDA, SQIVND (reference sequence).

The rearrangement joins TRBV5-1 to TRBJ2-7, with 8 bases identical to TRBD1. V trimming: 7 bases; J trimming: 7 bases; junction bases outside the gene matches: 10. This CDR3 is built from 13 residues. Germline loops: CDR1 SGHRS, CDR2 YFSETQ. DNA of the CDR3: TGCGCCAGCCCGAACCGGCGACAGGGGGAGCAGTACTTC. The encoded protein is CASPNRRQGEQYF.

The chain carries TRBV28 and TRBJ2-5; D gene uncertain. Trimming shortened V by 7 bases and J by 4 bases, and 10 bases separated the two germline ends. The CDR3 runs 12 residues. CDR1 and CDR2 from the germline V gene are MDHEN and SYDVKM. The CDR3 is CASKAPGETQYF. The DNA for the CDR3 is TGTGCCAGCAAGGCCCCAGGAGAGACCCAGTACTTC.

The J gene is TRBJ1-2, the V gene TRBV28; D remains ambiguous. In germline, CDR1 is MDHEN, CDR2 SYDVKM. Trimming left V 6 bases short and J 2 bases short, with 10 bases between. The CDR3 consists of 13 residues. CDR3 sequence (DNA): TGTGCCAGCAGCCTGAGCCAAAACTATGGCTACACCTTC. Residues: CASSLSQNYGYTF.

This chain links TRBV5-6 with TRBJ1-4; 9 bases align to TRBD1. J lost 8 bases, V lost 1 base, and 12 bases had no gene match. This CDR3 is 17 amino acids long. CDR1 is SGHDT and CDR2 is YYEEEE in the germline V gene. The CDR3 DNA is TGTGCCAGCAGCTTGCTTTCGGGACAGGGCCTGAAGGAAAAACTGTTTTTT. Translating it yields CASSLLSGQGLKEKLFF.

This clone appeared once. The rearrangement links TRBV12-3 or TRBV12-4 to TRBJ2-3; D not resolved. V lost 7 bases, J lost 5 bases, and 10 bases lay in between. The CDR3 has 12 amino acids. CDR3 coding DNA: TGTGCCAGCACTCCTTTTCGAGATACGCAGTATTTT. This codes for CASTPFRDTQYF.

This chain connects TRBV7-2 to TRBJ2-5, with D maybe TRBD2 (6 bases). In germline, CDR1 is SGHTA, CDR2 FQGNSA. Trimming pared 5 bases from V and 7 bases from J, leaving 11 bases between. This CDR3 is 12 amino acids long. CDR3: CASSTLEGTQYF. The CDR3 DNA sequence: TGTGCCAGCAGCACGCTGGAGGGGACCCAGTACTTC.

This chain connects TRBV27 to TRBJ1-6, with 8 bases fitting TRBD1. There are 20 residues in the CDR3. Unmatched junction bases numbered 20, after V lost 5 bases and J lost 5 bases. Germline assignment: CDR1 MNHEY and CDR2 SMNVEV (reference sequence). CDR3 sequence: CASSPTRDRKDSTNNSPLHF. The CDR3 DNA follows: TGTGCCAGCAGTCCAACGCGGGACAGGAAAGACTCTACTAATAATTCACCCCTCCACTTT.

The sample holds one count of this clone. The J gene is TRBJ2-3, the V gene TRBV19, with 13 bases matching TRBD2. The V gene's germline CDR1 is LNHDA and CDR2 SQIVND (reference sequence). J lost 3 bases, V lost 4 bases, and 4 bases had no gene match. This CDR3 region has 16 residues. The CDR3 region has the DNA TGTGCCAGTAGTACAACTAGCGGGAGGGGAACAGATACGCAGTATTTT. This sequence encodes CASSTTSGRGTDTQYF.

This clone was picked up one time. This chain uses TRBV7-3 with TRBJ2-3; D may be TRBD2 (6 bases). The CDR3 covers 16 residues. In germline, CDR1 is SGHTA, CDR2 FQGTGA. The V and J ends lost 1 base and 1 base respectively, with 12 bases between them. CDR3 residues: CASSLRSGVGTDTQYF. Here the CDR3 DNA reads TGTGCCAGCAGCTTAAGGTCGGGGGTTGGCACAGATACGCAGTATTTT.